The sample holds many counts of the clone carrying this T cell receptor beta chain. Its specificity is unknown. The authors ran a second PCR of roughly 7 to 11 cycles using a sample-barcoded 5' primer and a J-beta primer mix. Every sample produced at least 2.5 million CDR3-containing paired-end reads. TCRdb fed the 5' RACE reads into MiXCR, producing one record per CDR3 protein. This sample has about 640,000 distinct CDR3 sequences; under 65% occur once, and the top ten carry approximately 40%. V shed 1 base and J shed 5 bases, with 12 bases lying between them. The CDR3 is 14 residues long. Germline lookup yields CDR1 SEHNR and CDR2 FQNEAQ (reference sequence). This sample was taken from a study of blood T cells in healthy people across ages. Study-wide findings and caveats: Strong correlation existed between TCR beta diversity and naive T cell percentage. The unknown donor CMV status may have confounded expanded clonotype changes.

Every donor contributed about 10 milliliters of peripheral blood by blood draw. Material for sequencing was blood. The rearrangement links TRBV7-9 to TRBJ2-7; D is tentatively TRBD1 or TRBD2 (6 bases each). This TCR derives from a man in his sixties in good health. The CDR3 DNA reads TGTGCCAGCAGCTTAGGGGGGGCGGATGACGAGCAGTACTTC. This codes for CASSLGGADDEQYF.